The 32 T cell receptor beta chains in this list originate from one sample, sequenced in a study of T-cell reconstitution after alpha-beta-depleted transplantation in children. The TCRbeta library incorporated unique molecular identifiers. TCRdb independently ran MiXCR on the PCR reads; one entry per CDR3 protein. The repertoire holds 750,000 to 950,000 distinct CDR3 sequences, with roughly 15% as singletons. Sequenced here: PBMCs, mostly from graft donor cells, sampled 360 days after TCRalphabeta/CD19-depleted stem cell transplant. All receptors come from a male patient younger than 18 who had a stem cell transplant for acute lymphoblastic leukemia, so the T cells may come from the graft donor.

This clonotype appeared a few times. This chain uses TRBV12-3 or TRBV12-4 with TRBJ2-2; D possibly corresponds to TRBD1 (5 bases). The CDR3 consists of 13 residues. Trimming left V 5 bases short and J 6 bases short, with 10 bases between. CDR3 sequence: CASSQIRAGELFF. The CDR3 coding sequence is TGTGCCAGCAGTCAGATCAGGGCCGGGGAGCTGTTTTTT.

This clonotype was seen only a few times. The chain's CDR3 is CASSAYMDTQYF. CDR3 nucleotides: TGCGCCAGCAGCGCTTACATGGATACGCAGTATTTT. The chain joins TRBV5-1 to TRBJ2-3; D gene uncertain. Trimming took off 4 bases at V and 6 bases at J, with 9 bases between the two ends. Germline CDR1 reads SGHRS; CDR2 reads YFSETQ. The CDR3 has 12 amino acids.

This chain connects TRBV5-1 to TRBJ2-7; 9 bases map to TRBD1. CDR1 is SGHRS and CDR2 is YFSETQ in the germline V gene. After removal of 3 bases from V and 2 bases from J, the junction contained 9 bases not matched to a gene. There are 16 residues in the CDR3. The CDR3 loop reads CASSYPNRGQAYEQYF. The CDR3 bases are TGCGCCAGCAGCTACCCTAACAGGGGGCAGGCCTACGAGCAGTACTTC.

A few counts support this clonotype. The rearrangement links TRBV5-1 to TRBJ2-1; TRBD2 matches 11 bases. The germline V gene encodes CDR1 SGHRS and CDR2 YFSETQ. The CDR3 is made up of 16 amino acids. With V trimmed by 2 bases and J by 0 bases, 1 base remained unmatched. The CDR3 protein is CASSFSGRASYNEQFF. The CDR3 nucleotides read TGCGCCAGCAGCTTTAGCGGGAGGGCCTCCTACAATGAGCAGTTCTTC. Full variable domain (missing parts from reference TRBV5-1 and TRBJ2-1): KAGVTQTPRYLIKTRGQQVTLSCSPISGHRSVSWYQQTPGQGLQFLFEYFSETQRNKGNFPGRFSGRQFSNSRSEMNVSTLELGDSALYLCASSFSGRASYNEQFFGPGTRLTVL.

The genes are TRBV29-1 and TRBJ1-1, with a tentative D call TRBD1 (6 bases). This CDR3 contains 12 residues. CDR1 is SQVTM, CDR2 ANQGSEA, per germline. V dropped 7 bases and J dropped 5 bases, with 14 bases sitting between them. The CDR3 spells CSGRNRVTEAFF. The CDR3 DNA reads TGCAGCGGCCGCAACAGGGTAACTGAAGCTTTCTTT. The whole variable domain, remainder taken from reference TRBV29-1 and TRBJ1-1, is SAVISQKPSRDICQRGTSLTIQCQVDSQVTMMFWYRQQPGQSLTLIATANQGSEATYESGFVIDKFPISRPNLTFSTLTVSNMSPEDSSIYLCSGRNRVTEAFFGQGTRLTVV.

This chain links TRBV12-5 with TRBJ2-2; 14 nucleotides align to TRBD2. CDR1 LGHNT and CDR2 FRNRAP come from the germline V gene. The CDR3 has 15 residues. The junction had 4 bases not matched to a gene; V was cut back by 5 bases and J by 8 bases. The CDR3 loop is CASGRGLAGAGELFF. CDR3 DNA sequence: TGTGCTAGTGGTAGGGGACTAGCGGGAGCTGGGGAGCTGTTTTTT.

The DNA of the CDR3 is TGTGCCAGCAGCTTCGGGAGGGGTAGCACAGATACGCAGTATTTT. It codes for CASSFGRGSTDTQYF. This chain links TRBV7-9 with TRBJ2-3; 8 bases map to TRBD2. Germline CDR1 is SEHNR and CDR2 is FQNEAQ (reference sequence). The CDR3 loop spans 15 amino acids. Trimming took 3 bases from V and 0 from J; bases not matched to a gene: 2.

As concerns this clonotype: This sequence may be a read error, since a much larger clone differs from it by one base. This sequence joins TRBV12-3 or TRBV12-4 and TRBJ2-3; 12 bases align to TRBD2. The CDR3 consists of 16 residues. The CDR3 DNA follows: TGTGCCAGCAGCCCACGACTAGCGGGAGTGACAGATACGCGGTATTTT. This sequence encodes CASSPRLAGVTDTRYF.

V and J are TRBV12-3 or TRBV12-4 and TRBJ2-1; perhaps D is TRBD1 or TRBD2 (5 bases each). V lost 5 bases to trimming and J lost 5 bases, with 25 bases between them. The CDR3 is made up of 18 amino acids. The CDR3, as DNA: TGTGCCAGCAGTACCGGGGTAACCGGGACCCATCTTAACAATGAGCAGTTCTTC. This sequence encodes CASSTGVTGTHLNNEQFF.

The rearrangement links TRBV18 to TRBJ2-1; TRBD2 agrees at 9 bases. Per germline, CDR1 KGHSH and CDR2 LQKENI. The length of the CDR3 is 16 residues. V lost 0 bases to trimming and J lost 2 bases; unmatched junction nucleotides: 2. The CDR3 nucleotides read TGTGCCAGCTCACCACCGGCGGGAGGGGCCTACAATGAGCAGTTCTTC. Its protein product is CASSPPAGGAYNEQFF.

This clonotype was recorded a few times. The chain has TRBV27 and TRBJ2-7; D is undetermined. V shed 6 bases and J shed 0 bases, with 15 bases lying between them. The germline gives CDR1 MNHEY, CDR2 SMNVEV (reference sequence). This CDR3 has 15 residues. The CDR3 nucleotides read TGTGCCAGCAGCCTAAAGGACCCGTACTCCTACGAGCAGTACTTC. Protein product: CASSLKDPYSYEQYF.

The table lists this clonotype with a few counts. This sequence joins TRBV5-1 and TRBJ1-2, with D maybe TRBD1 (5 bases). The CDR3 is 17 amino acids. CDR1 and CDR2 (germline): SGHRS, YFSETQ. Trimming removed 1 base at V and 4 bases at J, with 20 bases between. DNA for the CDR3: TGCGCCAGCAGCTTGAGTGGGGCAGGCCTCCCTGCCTATGGCTACACCTTC. Translating gives CASSLSGAGLPAYGYTF.

This clonotype has ten or more counts. The chain uses TRBV11-1 and TRBJ2-7; TRBD1 matches 7 bases. Germline V gene sequence: CDR1 SGHAT, CDR2 FQDESV (reference sequence). The CDR3 length is 18 residues. V lost 5 bases, J lost 0 bases, and 16 bases stayed unmatched. The CDR3: CASSLNPYSGTASYEQYF. The CDR3 DNA is TGTGCCAGCAGCCTCAACCCCTACTCCGGGACAGCCTCCTACGAGCAGTACTTC. Supplemented by reference TRBV11-1 and TRBJ2-7, the full variable domain reads EAEVAQSPRYKITEKSQAVAFWCDPISGHATLYWYRQILGQGPELLVQFQDESVVDDSQLPKDRFSAERLKGVDSTLKIQPAELGDSAMYLCASSLNPYSGTASYEQYFGPGTRLTVT.

This clonotype was picked up a small number of times. V gene TRBV4-1 combines with J gene TRBJ2-7, with 7 nucleotides matching TRBD2. The germline V gene has CDR1 MGHRA and CDR2 YSYEKL. The CDR3 has 16 residues. The junction had 9 bases not matched to a gene; V was cut back by 0 bases and J by 4 bases. The CDR3 DNA is TGCGCCAGCAGCCAAGATCAGGTAGAACTAGCGTACGAGCAGTACTTC. Encoded protein: CASSQDQVELAYEQYF.

This clonotype was picked up one time. At one of its ends the junction is not consistent with the germline gene, which may arise from a read error. The chain links TRBV3-1 to TRBJ2-1; 15 bases match TRBD2. CDR1 is LGHDT, CDR2 YNNKEL, per germline (reference sequence). This CDR3 region has 18 residues. As DNA, the CDR3 is TGTGCCATCAGCCCCCCGGGACTAGCGGGAGGTAGCTACAATGAGCAGTTCTTC. Translating it yields CAISPPGLAGGSYNEQFF.

The V gene is TRBV21-1, the J gene TRBJ2-7; the table's D call, TRBD2, was not checked against the DNA. TRBV21-1 constitutes a pseudogene. The CDR3 extends over 17 amino acids. For the CDR3, the DNA is TGTGCCAGCAGCAAAGTCAGGCCCTCAAGGAGTCCCTACGAGCAGTACTTC. Its translation: CASSKVRPSRSPYEQYF.

The chain carries TRBV7-9 and TRBJ2-3; 10 nucleotides line up with TRBD2. Germline V lookup: CDR1 SEHNR, CDR2 FQNEAQ (reference sequence). The CDR3 has 17 amino acids. V lost 6 bases to trimming and J lost 2 bases; unmatched junction nucleotides: 11. CDR3 amino acids: CASRPVTSGIPTDTQYF. The CDR3 DNA follows: TGTGCCAGCAGACCGGTTACTAGCGGGATTCCCACAGATACGCAGTATTTT.

This chain links TRBV7-8 with TRBJ2-2; 9 positions agree with TRBD2. The V and J ends lost 1 base and 5 bases, in that order; junction bases with no gene match: 8. The CDR3 is 17 amino acids. The germline V gene encodes CDR1 SGHVS and CDR2 FQNEAQ. Written as DNA, the CDR3 is TGTGCCAGCAGCTTAGGACAGAACCTAGCGGGGACCGGGGAGCTGTTTTTT. This codes for CASSLGQNLAGTGELFF. The full variable domain, in which reference TRBV7-8 and TRBJ2-2 provide the parts outside the CDR3, is GAGVSQSPRYKVAKRGQDVALRCDPISGHVSLFWYQQALGQGPEFLTYFQNEAQLDKSGLPSDRFFAERPEGSVSTLKIQRTQQEDSAVYLCASSLGQNLAGTGELFFGEGSRLTVL.

The gene calls are TRBV7-8 and TRBJ1-1; D is unresolved. The germline V gene encodes CDR1 SGHVS and CDR2 FQNEAQ. CDR3 length: 16 residues. V lost 0 bases to trimming and J lost 5 bases, with 16 bases between them. Here the CDR3 DNA reads TGTGCCAGCAGCTTAGCCAACGCCGGTTTGGGGACTGAAGCTTTCTTT. Translating gives CASSLANAGLGTEAFF.

This chain links TRBV7-3 with TRBJ2-6, with a possible D match to TRBD2 (5 bases). Germline V gives CDR1 SGHTA, CDR2 FQGTGA. The length of the CDR3 is 16 residues. Trimming cost V 2 bases and J 0 bases, with 8 bases left between them. The CDR3 spells CASSLYEGSGANVLTF. CDR3 bases: TGTGCCAGCAGCTTATACGAGGGCTCTGGGGCCAACGTCCTGACTTTC.

The chain recombines TRBV10-2 with TRBJ2-2, with a possible D match to TRBD2 (5 bases). CDR1 WSHSY and CDR2 SAAADI come from the germline V gene. V was pared by 1 base and J by 3 bases, with 6 bases between. The CDR3 extends over 14 amino acids. The CDR3 DNA reads TGCGCCAGCAGTGAGTTGGAGGACACCGGGGAGCTGTTTTTT. Amino acids: CASSELEDTGELFF.

This clonotype was found many times. This sequence joins TRBV20-1 and TRBJ1-5; D is undetermined. The CDR3 is made up of 12 amino acids. Germline V gene data show CDR1 as DFQATT and CDR2 as SNEGSKA (reference sequence). V was pared by 0 bases and J by 4 bases, with 4 bases between. The CDR3 DNA reads as TGCAGTGCTAGAGACGGAAATCAGCCCCAGCATTTT. Protein: CSARDGNQPQHF.

The chain carries TRBV24-1 and TRBJ2-1; D is possibly TRBD1 (8 bases). The length of the CDR3 is 15 residues. V was pared by 9 bases and J by 8 bases, with 22 bases between. Germline V gene sequence: CDR1 KGHDR, CDR2 SFDVKD. CDR3 sequence (DNA): TGTGCCACCGCGGGGGCACAGGGGGAAGTCGATGAGCAGTTCTTC. It specifies CATAGAQGEVDEQFF.

This clonotype was counted a few times. The J gene is TRBJ1-5, the V gene TRBV5-1; unclear D gene. The CDR3 sequence is 19 residues long. Germline CDR1 SGHRS, CDR2 YFSETQ. The V end lost 0 bases, the J end lost 0 bases, and 19 bases lay between the germline ends. The CDR3: CASSLGPGSGDFSNQPQHF. The CDR3 coding sequence is TGCGCCAGCAGCTTGGGTCCTGGCTCCGGGGATTTTAGCAATCAGCCCCAGCATTTT.

The V and J genes are TRBV4-1 and TRBJ2-5; D perhaps matches TRBD1 (7 bases). With 0 bases removed from V and 6 bases from J, the gap between germline ends came to 17 bases. Germline V gene lookup returns CDR1 MGHRA and CDR2 YSYEKL. The CDR3 contains 16 residues. The CDR3 DNA sequence: TGCGCCAGCAGCCAAGAAGGGGGCGGGAACCTCCAGACCCAGTACTTC. Translating it yields CASSQEGGGNLQTQYF.

A few counts support this clonotype. The V gene is TRBV24-1, the J gene TRBJ2-7; D is unclear. Germline assignment: CDR1 KGHDR and CDR2 SFDVKD. V was shortened by 4 bases and J by 3 bases, with 9 bases between the two germline ends. The CDR3 sequence is 13 residues long. The CDR3 here is CATSEPPDYEQYF. The CDR3, as DNA: TGTGCCACCAGTGAGCCCCCTGACTACGAGCAGTACTTC.

This clonotype was counted only a few times. The chain is built from TRBV29-1 and TRBJ2-5; D not certain. The CDR3 runs 13 residues. The ends were cut back, 1 base at V and 5 bases at J, with 11 bases in the middle. Germline CDR1 and CDR2: SQVTM and ANQGSEA. CDR3 sequence reads: CSVEGAVLETQYF. CDR3 DNA sequence: TGCAGCGTTGAAGGGGCCGTTTTGGAGACCCAGTACTTC.

J is TRBJ2-6 and V is TRBV12-3 or TRBV12-4, with a tentative D call TRBD2 (6 bases). CDR3 length equals 17 residues. V was pared by 3 bases and J by 0 bases, with 12 bases between. The CDR3 reads CASSLEGFTSGANVLTF. The CDR3 region has the DNA TGTGCCAGCAGTTTGGAGGGGTTTACCTCTGGGGCCAACGTCCTGACTTTC.

The CDR3 nucleotides are TGCGCCAGCAGCCAAGGACAAACAACGGTTGCGGGGGGGAACTATGGCTACACCTTC. This codes for CASSQGQTTVAGGNYGYTF. The genes are TRBV4-1 and TRBJ1-2; possibly TRBD1 for D (5 bases). The CDR3 is 19 residues long. Germline V gene data show CDR1 as MGHRA and CDR2 as YSYEKL. Trimming pared 1 base from V and 2 bases from J, leaving 23 bases between.

The chain joins TRBV7-3 to TRBJ1-2, with D tentatively TRBD1 (5 bases). The CDR3 is 15 residues long. CDR1 SGHTA and CDR2 FQGTGA come from the germline V gene. V shed 2 bases and J shed 4 bases, with 14 bases lying between them. The CDR3 sequence is CASSLGDSPIYGYTF. CDR3 coding DNA: TGTGCCAGCAGCTTAGGAGACAGTCCAATCTATGGCTACACCTTC. The variable domain in full, with the rest retrieved from reference TRBV7-3 and TRBJ1-2, is GAGVSQTPSNKVTEKGKYVELRCDPISGHTALYWYRQSLGQGPEFLIYFQGTGAADDSGLPNDRFFAVRPEGSVSTLKIQRTERGDSAVYLCASSLGDSPIYGYTFGSGTRLTVV.

The chain uses TRBV7-9 and TRBJ2-3, with D tentatively TRBD1 (5 bases). V lost 3 bases and J lost 2, with 12 bases in between. There are 15 residues in the CDR3. Per germline, CDR1 SEHNR and CDR2 FQNEAQ (reference sequence). The DNA of the CDR3 is TGTGCCAGCAGCTTGTGGCAGGGAAACACAGATACGCAGTATTTT. This codes for CASSLWQGNTDTQYF.

This clonotype was seen only a few times. The chain carries TRBV27 and TRBJ2-5, with 8 bases aligning to TRBD2. The length of the CDR3 is 16 residues. Germline V CDR1 and CDR2: MNHEY, SMNVEV (reference sequence). The J segment lost 4 bases and the V segment lost 4 bases, leaving 11 bases of the junction unmatched. CDR3 region: CASSSQGSGITETQYF. Here the CDR3 DNA reads TGTGCCAGCAGTTCCCAGGGTAGCGGGATAACAGAGACCCAGTACTTC.